This T cell receptor (beta chain) was captured in a study of CD8 T cells in Susac syndrome. The germline gives CDR1 MNHNS, CDR2 SASEGT. The V segment lost 6 bases and the J segment 9 bases; nucleotides outside the gene matches: 9. This CDR3 comprises 16 residues. Random hexamers were used to reverse transcribe an amount of about 0.5 to 1 ug RNA. MiXCR, run by TCRdb on the immunoSEQ multiplex PCR reads, gives a single entry per CDR3 protein. The table has some 450,000 distinct CDR3 sequences, approximately 85% seen once. Sequencing of TCR beta was carried out in blood CD8+ and CD4+ T cells. The gene calls are TRBV6-1 and TRBJ2-1, with 15 bases aligning to TRBD2. The source of this sequence is a human donor with multiple sclerosis. Sequences were obtained from CD8+ T cells from PBMCs. The CDR3 DNA sequence: TGTGCCAGCAGCCCGGGACTAGCGGGAGGTTATGGTGAGCAGTTCTTC. Its protein product is CASSPGLAGGYGEQFF.